One and the same sample provided the 17 T cell receptor beta chains below, sequenced in a study of neurological immune-mediated disorders. Time point given: longitudinal time-point 2. TCRdb fed the 5' RACE reads into MiXCR, producing one record per CDR3 protein. This repertoire shows tens of thousands of distinct CDR3 sequences, 5.8% found once; its top ten account for approximately 8%. The sequenced sample consisted of PBMCs. Receptors were obtained from a woman aged 55-70 years with multiple sclerosis.

This clonotype was seen at least ten times. J is TRBJ2-5 and V is TRBV10-1; tentatively, D is TRBD1 (5 bases). Germline V lookup: CDR1 WNHNN, CDR2 SYGVQD (reference sequence). The CDR3 loop spans 14 amino acids. The V gene lost 0 bases and the J gene lost 5 bases, with 10 bases spanning the gap. The CDR3 sequence: CASSESGRQETQYF. The DNA for the CDR3 is TGCGCCAGCAGTGAGTCGGGTAGACAGGAGACCCAGTACTTC.

DNA of the CDR3: TGTGCCAGCAGCTTAGGACAGGGGGAACCACCCCTCCACTTT. Translating it yields CASSLGQGEPPLHF. This chain joins TRBV7-2 and TRBJ1-6; 9 nucleotides align to TRBD1. V gave up 1 base and J gave up 11 bases; unmatched junction bases: 3. The CDR3 contains 14 residues. Germline V gene data show CDR1 as SGHTA and CDR2 as FQGNSA.

This clonotype was observed at least ten times. V gene TRBV5-1 combines with J gene TRBJ2-1; 8 bases are a match to TRBD2. Germline loops: CDR1 SGHRS, CDR2 YFSETQ. Trimming cost V 0 bases and J 2 bases; bases outside gene matches: 7. The CDR3 consists of 17 residues. The DNA of the CDR3 is TGCGCCAGCAGCTTGGAAAAACTAGCGGATACCTACAATGAGCAGTTCTTC. This translates into CASSLEKLADTYNEQFF.

This clonotype has at least ten counts. V usage is TRBV12-3 or TRBV12-4 and J usage is TRBJ2-7; D may be TRBD1 (5 bases). V gave up 3 bases and J gave up 1 base, with 10 bases separating them. The CDR3 is made up of 14 amino acids. The CDR3 sequence is CASSLAGPSYEQYF. As DNA, the CDR3 is TGTGCCAGCAGTTTGGCAGGGCCGTCCTACGAGCAGTACTTC.

Sample share makes this clonotype medium-sized (0.01 to 0.1%). The rearrangement links TRBV12-3 or TRBV12-4 to TRBJ2-2, with 7 bases identical to TRBD1. The CDR3 has 14 amino acids. V gave up 6 bases and J gave up 4 bases; unmatched junction bases: 5. CDR3 amino acids: CASSPGTVTGELFF. For the CDR3, the DNA is TGTGCCAGCAGCCCCGGGACAGTCACCGGGGAGCTGTTTTTT.

This clonotype has ten or more counts. The chain has TRBV7-9 and TRBJ2-1; D gene unclear. V shed 6 bases and J shed 0 bases, with 12 bases lying between them. Germline CDR1 SEHNR, CDR2 FQNEAQ (reference sequence). The CDR3 length is 15 residues. The CDR3 DNA follows: TGTGCCAGCAGGAACAGAGCGAGCTCCTACAATGAGCAGTTCTTC. It yields the protein CASRNRASSYNEQFF.

Ten or more counts support this clonotype. The genes are TRBV5-1 and TRBJ2-1; TRBD2 aligns across 14 bases. The length of the CDR3 is 17 residues. The V segment lost 4 bases and the J segment 0 bases; nucleotides outside the gene matches: 3. Germline values: CDR1 SGHRS, CDR2 YFSETQ. CDR3 coding DNA: TGCGCCAGCAGCGCGGGACTAGCGGGGGTCTCCTACAATGAGCAGTTCTTC. This codes for CASSAGLAGVSYNEQFF.

This clonotype was counted many times. The gene calls are TRBV6-5 and TRBJ1-1; 7 bases match TRBD1. V was clipped by 2 bases and J by 7 bases; unmatched bases: 10. The CDR3 is 15 amino acids. Germline V CDR1 and CDR2: MNHEY, SVGAGI. This CDR3 reads CASSYLTGSGSEAFF. CDR3 DNA sequence: TGTGCCAGCAGTTACCTGACAGGGTCCGGCAGTGAAGCTTTCTTT.

This clonotype has at least ten counts. V usage is TRBV9 and J usage is TRBJ1-1; D is perhaps TRBD1 (5 bases). The germline gives CDR1 SGDLS, CDR2 YYNGEE. There are 14 residues in the CDR3. Trimming removed 5 bases at V and 10 bases at J, with 21 bases between. This chain's CDR3 is CASSSPGPRVVAFF. DNA for the CDR3: TGTGCCAGCAGTTCTCCGGGACCGCGGGTAGTAGCTTTCTTT.

This sequence joins TRBV30 and TRBJ1-1, with 8 bases that match TRBD1. The CDR3 has 13 amino acids. Germline V gene sequence: CDR1 GTSNPN, CDR2 SVGIG (reference sequence). V lost 8 bases, J lost 5 bases, and 10 bases stayed unmatched. The CDR3 sequence: CAADRGGWTEAFF. The CDR3 DNA reads TGTGCCGCTGACAGGGGAGGTTGGACTGAAGCTTTCTTT.

This clonotype was counted at least ten times. V usage is TRBV5-5 and J usage is TRBJ2-1; no clear D. The V end lost 1 base, the J end lost 12 bases, and 17 bases lay between the germline ends. The CDR3 is made up of 14 amino acids. CDR1 is SGHKS and CDR2 is YYEKEE in the germline V gene (reference sequence). In DNA, the CDR3 is TGTGCCAGCAGCTTGTTCTCCGATACTAAGGGGCAGTTCTTC. As protein: CASSLFSDTKGQFF.

This clonotype was counted ten times or more. The DNA for the CDR3 is TGCAGTGCTAGTCTCGTCCAGGGGGTGTCTGCCGGGGAGCTGTTTTTT. Amino acids: CSASLVQGVSAGELFF. The J gene is TRBJ2-2, the V gene TRBV20-1; 7 bases agree with TRBD1. The germline CDR1 and CDR2 sequences are DFQATT and SNEGSKA (reference sequence). The CDR3 is 16 amino acids. V dropped 3 bases and J dropped 6; count of bases not matched to a gene: 13.

This clonotype was seen repeatedly, ten times or more. The chain links TRBV28 to TRBJ2-1; 10 positions match TRBD2. CDR3 length: 14 amino acids. The V gene's germline CDR1 is MDHEN and CDR2 SYDVKM. V lost 6 bases and J lost 9; bases outside the gene matches: 8. CDR3 sequence (DNA): TGTGCCAGCAGGGGAGCGGGGGGGCTCATTGAGCAGTTCTTC. It yields the protein CASRGAGGLIEQFF.

The sample holds many counts of this clonotype. This rearrangement joins TRBV7-9 to TRBJ2-2; no reliable D call. V was pared by 2 bases and J by 2 bases, with 12 bases between. The CDR3 loop spans 16 amino acids. Germline CDR1 is SEHNR and CDR2 is FQNEAQ (reference sequence). CDR3 residues: CASSLRGGFNTGELFF. CDR3 bases: TGTGCCAGCAGCTTAAGAGGTGGATTTAACACCGGGGAGCTGTTTTTT.

There are many counts of this clonotype. The chain links TRBV6-2 or TRBV6-3 to TRBJ1-1, with D uncertain. The V and J ends lost 4 bases and 1 base respectively, with 10 bases between them. The CDR3 is made up of 14 amino acids. The germline V gene encodes CDR1 MNHEY and CDR2 SVGEGT. The CDR3 sequence is CASSSRTGNTEAFF. CDR3 DNA sequence: TGTGCCAGCAGTTCCCGGACGGGGAACACTGAAGCTTTCTTT.

This clonotype was observed many times. Here the CDR3 reads CASSRLGWELFF. The CDR3 DNA follows: TGTGCCAGCAGTCGGCTGGGTTGGGAGCTGTTTTTT. The gene calls are TRBV12-3 or TRBV12-4 and TRBJ2-2; the D is unclear. The CDR3 contains 12 residues. Trimming removed 5 bases from V and 9 bases from J, with 10 bases in between.

This clonotype was counted at least ten times. The chain employs TRBV7-2 and TRBJ1-5, with D hard to call. Trimming pared 1 base from V and 0 bases from J, leaving 7 bases between. The germline V gene encodes CDR1 SGHTA and CDR2 FQGNSA. The CDR3 has 15 amino acids. CDR3 coding DNA: TGTGCCAGCAGCTTAGTACGGAATAGCAATCAGCCCCAGCATTTT. Protein sequence: CASSLVRNSNQPQHF.